Presented here are 25 T cell receptor beta chains from one specimen sequenced in a study of CD8 T cells in ankylosing spondylitis. From the 5' RACE reads, TCRdb called clonotypes with MiXCR, one entry per CDR3 protein. The repertoire has approximately 250,000 distinct CDR3 sequences, approximately 7.6% of them found once; the top ten carry around 4.8%. The sequenced sample was blood, either unsorted or a sorted T cell fraction (not recorded which). The receptors derive from a female donor with ankylosing spondylitis or in good health (not recorded which).

This clonotype showed up just a few times. This rearrangement joins TRBV29-1 to TRBJ2-1; the D gene is possibly TRBD2 (6 bases). CDR1 SQVTM and CDR2 ANQGSEA come from the germline V gene. This CDR3 comprises 12 residues. V shed 2 bases and J shed 10 bases, with 12 bases lying between them. CDR3 sequence: CSVELGGAEQFF. The DNA of the CDR3 is TGCAGCGTTGAATTGGGGGGAGCCGAGCAGTTCTTC.

The J gene is TRBJ1-2, the V gene TRBV4-3; maybe TRBD1 (6 bases). The germline CDR1 and CDR2 sequences are LGHNA and YSLEER. The CDR3 has 15 amino acids. The V end lost 4 bases, the J end lost 4 bases, and 16 bases lay between the germline ends. The CDR3 loop reads CASSRRGGRVYGYTF. The DNA for the CDR3 is TGCGCCAGCAGCCGGCGGGGGGGGCGCGTCTATGGCTACACCTTC.

This clonotype came up a few times. In DNA form, the CDR3 reads TGTGCCAGCAGCCTCAATGGGGGACAGGGTAGTAATCAGCCCCAGCATTTT. Translation: CASSLNGGQGSNQPQHF. V and J are TRBV7-2 and TRBJ1-5; 9 bases are a match to TRBD1. CDR1 SGHTA and CDR2 FQGNSA come from the germline V gene. The CDR3 has 17 residues. After removal of 5 bases from V and 4 bases from J, the junction contained 12 bases not matched to a gene.

This clonotype was counted ten times or more. The rearrangement joins TRBV20-1 to TRBJ2-1; 12 bases match TRBD2. This CDR3 has 16 amino acids. The germline V gene encodes CDR1 DFQATT and CDR2 SNEGSKA (reference sequence). Losses at the gene ends were 3 bases for V and 0 bases for J; bases not matched to a gene: 3. The CDR3, as DNA: TGCAGTGCTAGTCTAGCGGGAGGGAGCTCCTACAATGAGCAGTTCTTC. As protein: CSASLAGGSSYNEQFF.

This clonotype has at least ten counts. J is TRBJ2-7 and V is TRBV12-3 or TRBV12-4, with TRBD2 matching over 10 bases. The J segment lost 3 bases and the V segment lost 4 bases, leaving 9 bases of the junction unmatched. The CDR3 length is 16 residues. In nucleotides, the CDR3 is TGTGCCAGCAGTTGGGGGGGTGGACTAGCGGTCTACGAGCAGTACTTC. Translating it yields CASSWGGGLAVYEQYF.

To note about this clonotype: A single base separates this from a much larger clone, so it may be a read error. The V and J genes are TRBV5-1 and TRBJ2-1; 7 bases are shared with TRBD2. The germline V gene has CDR1 SGHRS and CDR2 YFSETQ. This CDR3 is built from 17 residues. The trim removed 3 bases at V and 2 bases at J, leaving 11 bases unmatched. CDR3 DNA sequence: TGCGCCAGCAGCTCCCTCAGCGGGGCGGGCCCCTACAATGAGCAGTTCTTC. It yields the protein CASSSLSGAGPYNEQFF. Supplemented by reference TRBV5-1 and TRBJ2-1, the full variable domain reads KAGVTQTPRYLIKTRGQQVTLSCSPISGHRSVSWYQQTPGQGLQFLFEYFSETQRNKGNFPGRFSGRQFSNSRSEMNVSTLELGDSALYLCASSSLSGAGPYNEQFFGPGTRLTVL.

This clonotype was counted many times. The rearrangement uses TRBV6-2 or TRBV6-3 and TRBJ2-5; TRBD2 matches 10 bases. Germline values: CDR1 MNHEY, CDR2 SVGEGT. V gave up 5 bases and J gave up 1 base; unmatched junction bases: 7. The CDR3 length is 16 residues. CDR3 in amino acids: CASSKIAGGFQETQYF. In DNA form, the CDR3 reads TGTGCCAGCAGTAAAATAGCGGGAGGTTTCCAAGAGACCCAGTACTTC.

This clonotype was counted many times. The rearrangement joins TRBV6-2 or TRBV6-3 to TRBJ1-5; perhaps TRBD1 as D (5 bases). The CDR3 runs 14 residues. V lost 2 bases to trimming and J lost 5 bases, with 10 bases between them. The germline CDR1 and CDR2 sequences are MNHEY and SVGEGT. CDR3 coding DNA: TGTGCCAGCAGTTACGTCAGGGTTGATCAGCCCCAGCATTTT. It encodes CASSYVRVDQPQHF.

This clonotype was recorded many times. The chain couples TRBV27 to TRBJ2-6, with D possibly TRBD1 on 6 matching bases. There are 18 residues in the CDR3. Germline CDR1 MNHEY, CDR2 SMNVEV (reference sequence). The V gene lost 6 bases and the J gene lost 0 bases, with 18 bases spanning the gap. The CDR3 protein is CASRSNRASFSGANVLTF. CDR3 in DNA: TGTGCCAGCAGGTCCAACAGGGCATCCTTCTCTGGGGCCAACGTCCTGACTTTC.

This clonotype occurred many times. The chain recombines TRBV20-1 with TRBJ1-2; D is ambiguous. The CDR3 covers 12 residues. Germline CDR1 and CDR2: DFQATT and SNEGSKA (reference sequence). Trimming took 4 bases from V and 4 from J, leaving 10 bases between them. The CDR3 DNA follows: TGCAGTGCTACCCTAGGAGTCTATGGCTACACCTTC. It codes for CSATLGVYGYTF.

This clonotype was detected ten times or more. The chain is built from TRBV6-5 and TRBJ1-2; weak D call: TRBD1 (5 bases). V lost 1 base and J 7 bases, leaving 16 bases between the germline ends. There are 15 residues in the CDR3. Germline values: CDR1 MNHEY, CDR2 SVGAGI. The CDR3 here is CASSYLGQGGSGYTF. CDR3 sequence (DNA): TGTGCCAGCAGTTACTTGGGGCAGGGCGGCTCTGGCTACACCTTC.

This clonotype has a handful of counts. V gene TRBV3-1 combines with J gene TRBJ1-6; the D is unclear. Germline loops: CDR1 LGHDT, CDR2 YNNKEL (reference sequence). V was clipped by 1 base and J by 9 bases, with 16 bases between them. The length of the CDR3 is 16 residues. In DNA form, the CDR3 reads TGTGCCAGCAGCCAAGTTGGATTGGGCCTAATTTCACCCCTCCACTTT. It specifies CASSQVGLGLISPLHF.

This clonotype was counted at least ten times. V usage is TRBV5-6 and J usage is TRBJ2-7; possibly TRBD1 for D (5 bases). The CDR3 consists of 14 residues. V was trimmed by 4 bases and J by 3 bases, leaving 14 bases between them. Germline V CDR1 and CDR2: SGHDT, YYEEEE. The CDR3 protein is CASSPAGRVYEQYF. The CDR3 nucleotides read TGTGCCAGCAGCCCGGCAGGGCGAGTCTACGAGCAGTACTTC.

This clonotype has at least ten counts. This CDR3 is CASSSTGSQETQYF. The CDR3 nucleotides are TGTGCCAGCAGCTCGACAGGGTCCCAAGAGACCCAGTACTTC. The rearrangement uses TRBV6-1 and TRBJ2-5, with 7 bases aligning to TRBD1. In germline, CDR1 is MNHNS, CDR2 SASEGT. CDR3 length: 14 amino acids. J was trimmed by 1 base and V by 6 bases; bases with no gene match: 5.

This clonotype was seen repeatedly, ten times or more. This chain uses TRBV20-1 with TRBJ2-7; D is tentatively TRBD1 or TRBD2 (5 bases each). With 4 bases removed from V and 5 bases from J, the gap between germline ends came to 15 bases. The CDR3 loop spans 13 amino acids. Germline CDR1 DFQATT, CDR2 SNEGSKA (reference sequence). The CDR3 nucleotides are TGCAGTGCTACGACAGAGGGGAGCCACGAGCAGTACTTC. It encodes CSATTEGSHEQYF.

This clonotype appeared a few times. Just one base apart from a much larger clone, this may be a read error. The chain links TRBV5-1 to TRBJ1-2, with no clear D. Germline V gene lookup returns CDR1 SGHRS and CDR2 YFSETQ. The CDR3 runs to 9 residues. The CDR3 bases are TGCGCCAGCAGCTCTGGACCCTTCTTC. Protein product: CASSSGPFF.

This clonotype was seen repeatedly, ten times or more. The DNA for the CDR3 is TGTGCCAGCAGCTTATTGGGACAGGGGCCAAATACGCAGTATTTT. Amino acids: CASSLLGQGPNTQYF. The chain uses TRBV7-2 and TRBJ2-3; 10 bases agree with TRBD1. J was trimmed by 7 bases and V by 2 bases; bases with no gene match: 6. This CDR3 is 15 amino acids long. Germline loops: CDR1 SGHTA, CDR2 FQGNSA. Drawing the rest from reference TRBV7-2 and TRBJ2-3, the complete variable domain is GAGVSQSPSNKVTEKGKDVELRCDPISGHTALYWYRQSLGQGLEFLIYFQGNSAPDKSGLPSDRFSAERTGGSVSTLTIQRTQQEDSAVYLCASSLLGQGPNTQYFGPGTRLTVL.

This clonotype was found many times. CDR3 bases: TGCAGTGCTCCGCGCATCGGACTAGCGGCAGATACGCAGTATTTT. The encoded protein is CSAPRIGLAADTQYF. The J gene is TRBJ2-3, the V gene TRBV20-1; 10 bases align to TRBD2. V dropped 5 bases and J dropped 4; count of bases not matched to a gene: 9. The germline gives CDR1 DFQATT, CDR2 SNEGSKA (reference sequence). This CDR3 has 15 residues.

For this clonotype: This could be a read error, since a much larger clone is one nucleotide away. The rearrangement joins TRBV7-2 to TRBJ1-1; perhaps TRBD1 as D (5 bases). CDR1 is SGHTA and CDR2 is FQGNSA in the germline V gene. The CDR3 covers 16 residues. In DNA form, the CDR3 reads TGTGCCAGCAGCCCCGAGGGGCGCAGGTTGAACATTGAAGCTTTCTTT. Encoded protein: CASSPEGRRLNIEAFF.

The chain recombines TRBV7-2 with TRBJ1-4; D unclear. Germline V lookup: CDR1 SGHTA, CDR2 FQGNSA. This CDR3 contains 14 residues. The V end lost 5 bases, the J end lost 5 bases, and 12 bases lay between the germline ends. The CDR3 nucleotides read TGTGCCAGCAGCCTCAGCAATCAGAATGAAAAACTGTTTTTT. This encodes CASSLSNQNEKLFF.

This clonotype was found many times. The V call is TRBV4-3, the J call TRBJ2-5; D unresolved. This CDR3 spans 16 amino acids. Germline V gene data show CDR1 as LGHNA and CDR2 as YSLEER. The V end lost 0 bases, the J end lost 5 bases, and 16 bases lay between the germline ends. The CDR3 DNA is TGCGCCAGCAGCCAAGAGCCGGGCCCCAGCACGGAGACCCAGTACTTC. This codes for CASSQEPGPSTETQYF.

This clonotype was observed many times. J is TRBJ2-7 and V is TRBV10-3, with 9 bases that match TRBD2. The CDR3 is 17 amino acids. The junction had 17 bases not matched to a gene; V was cut back by 2 bases and J by 9 bases. Germline lookup yields CDR1 ENHRY and CDR2 SYGVKD. The CDR3 loop reads CAISEAGGGTSLSGQYF. CDR3 in DNA: TGTGCCATCAGTGAGGCGGGAGGGGGGACTAGCCTATCCGGGCAGTACTTC.

This clonotype appeared many times. The V call is TRBV4-3, the J call TRBJ2-1; 11 bases fit TRBD2. The CDR3 is 17 amino acids. The ends lost 0 bases at V and 8 bases at J; junction bases unmatched: 9. The germline V gene has CDR1 LGHNA and CDR2 YSLEER. For the CDR3, the DNA is TGCGCCAGCAGCCAAGAAATAGCGGGAGGGCCTCGCGATGAGCAGTTCTTC. Translation: CASSQEIAGGPRDEQFF.

This clonotype was found many times. CDR3 nucleotides: TGTGCCAGCAGCGCGGGCGGGAATGAGCAGTTCTTC. Its translation: CASSAGGNEQFF. The rearrangement joins TRBV7-9 to TRBJ2-1; D perhaps matches TRBD2 (5 bases). Germline-derived CDR1 and CDR2 are SEHNR and FQNEAQ (reference sequence). The CDR3 sequence is 12 residues long. Trimming took off 5 bases at V and 7 bases at J, with 9 bases between the two ends.

This clonotype was observed many times. This chain joins TRBV12-5 and TRBJ1-4; no definite D call. Per germline, CDR1 LGHNT and CDR2 FRNRAP. The length of the CDR3 is 16 residues. The CDR3 DNA reads TGTGCCACTAGTGGGTCACCGGGCCGAACTAATGAAAAACTGTTTTTT. It specifies CATSGSPGRTNEKLFF.